This passage covers 31 T cell receptor beta chains from one sample sequenced in a study of regulatory T cells. Study results and limitations: Hydrophobic residues at CDR3 positions 6 and 7 were enriched in conventional CD4+ T cells of CD3G-deficient patients.

These TCRs' antigens remain unknown. Amplification used 52 TRBV primers and 13 TRBJ primers. Some clones are missing from TCRdb's copy, which holds only in-frame ones; the method was immunoSEQ multiplex PCR. The profile shows tens of thousands of clones, about 93% of them singletons. The source material was conventional CD4+ T cells sorted from blood. The origin of the receptors is a child aged 2 to 15 with CD3G deficiency.

The V and J genes are TRBV5-1 and TRBJ2-1, with D possibly called TRBD1 or TRBD2 (5 bases each). V was pared by 4 bases and J by 0 bases, with 14 bases between. The germline CDR1 and CDR2 sequences are SGHRS and YFSETQ. This CDR3 is built from 16 residues. The CDR3 protein is CASSENQGVSYNEQFF. The CDR3 DNA sequence: TGCGCCAGCAGCGAAAACCAGGGAGTCTCCTACAATGAGCAGTTCTTC.

V and J are TRBV5-1 and TRBJ2-7, with TRBD1 identical over 10 bases. The CDR3 runs 14 residues. Germline CDR1 reads SGHRS; CDR2 reads YFSETQ. V was clipped by 1 base and J by 5 bases; unmatched bases: 3. CDR3 sequence (DNA): TGCGCCAGCAGCTTGTGGGACAGGGGCCACGAGCAGTACTTC. This translates into CASSLWDRGHEQYF.

The CDR3: CAISDSSGTQYF. DNA for the CDR3: TGTGCCATCAGTGACTCTTCGGGGACCCAGTACTTC. The gene calls are TRBV10-3 and TRBJ2-5; no clear D. This CDR3 has 12 amino acids. Germline CDR1 and CDR2: ENHRY and SYGVKD. The V and J ends lost 3 bases and 7 bases respectively, with 9 bases between them.

Written as DNA, the CDR3 is TGTGCCAGCAGTGTCCACGAGAGGCATGAGCAGTTCTTC. Its translation is CASSVHERHEQFF. The chain combines TRBV6-1 with TRBJ2-1; D uncertain. With 4 bases removed from V and 8 bases from J, the gap between germline ends came to 12 bases. The CDR3 covers 13 residues. Germline-derived CDR1 and CDR2 are MNHNS and SASEGT.

This sequence joins TRBV28 and TRBJ2-7; the match to TRBD1 covers 7 bases. The V gene end was trimmed by 4 bases and the J gene end by 3 bases; junction bases not matched to a gene: 6. The germline gives CDR1 MDHEN, CDR2 SYDVKM. The CDR3 is 14 amino acids. This CDR3 reads CASSSRDRVYEQYF. CDR3 DNA sequence: TGTGCCAGCAGTTCCCGGGACAGAGTCTACGAGCAGTACTTC.

The CDR3 region has the DNA TGCGCCAGCAGCTTGGGACAGGACTACGAGCAGTACTTC. This codes for CASSLGQDYEQYF. The gene calls are TRBV5-1 and TRBJ2-7; the D gene is possibly TRBD1 (6 bases). Trimming removed 0 bases at V and 3 bases at J, with 7 bases between. CDR3 size: 13 residues. Germline V gives CDR1 SGHRS, CDR2 YFSETQ.

V is TRBV5-1 and J is TRBJ2-1; TRBD2 might be the D (7 bases). The germline CDR1 and CDR2 sequences are SGHRS and YFSETQ. The CDR3 spans 15 residues. Trimming took off 4 bases at V and 9 bases at J, with 20 bases between the two ends. CDR3 bases: TGCGCCAGCAGCGGGGGGCATAATGGCGGGAGTGAGCAGTTCTTC. Translation: CASSGGHNGGSEQFF.

The gene calls are TRBV28 and TRBJ2-3; 8 nucleotides match TRBD2. The CDR3 extends over 16 amino acids. Germline values: CDR1 MDHEN, CDR2 SYDVKM. Trimming removed 3 bases from V and 4 bases from J; junction bases left unmatched: 9. Here the CDR3 DNA reads TGTGCCAGCAGTTTTAACGGGAGGGTTAATGCAGATACGCAGTATTTT. This sequence encodes CASSFNGRVNADTQYF.

The chain combines TRBV5-1 with TRBJ1-1; D might be TRBD1 (6 bases). Germline assignment: CDR1 SGHRS and CDR2 YFSETQ. CDR3 length equals 13 residues. Deletions cut 5 bases from V and 2 bases from J, with 10 bases between. Written as DNA, the CDR3 is TGCGCCAGCAGAAGGGGGTACAACACTGAAGCTTTCTTT. Translated: CASRRGYNTEAFF.

The rearrangement links TRBV28 to TRBJ2-5, with 8 bases fitting TRBD1. Looked up from germline, CDR1 is MDHEN and CDR2 is SYDVKM. The CDR3 covers 15 residues. V dropped 5 bases and J dropped 5; count of bases not matched to a gene: 10. The CDR3, as DNA: TGTGCCAGCAGTAATCTCGGACAGGGAGAGGAGACCCAGTACTTC. Its translation: CASSNLGQGEETQYF. Full variable domain (missing parts from reference TRBV28 and TRBJ2-5): DVKVTQSSRYLVKRTGEKVFLECVQDMDHENMFWYRQDPGLGLRLIYFSYDVKMKEKGDIPEGYSVSREKKERFSLILESASTNQTSMYLCASSNLGQGEETQYFGPGTRLLVL.

The chain carries TRBV7-6 and TRBJ2-6; D ambiguous. V was shortened by 1 base and J by 0 bases, with 7 bases between the two germline ends. CDR1 and CDR2 from the germline V gene are SGHVS and FNYEAQ. CDR3 length: 16 residues. The CDR3 is CASSLEVHSGANVLTF. DNA for the CDR3: TGTGCCAGCAGCTTAGAGGTCCACTCTGGGGCCAACGTCCTGACTTTC.

This sequence joins TRBV6-6 and TRBJ1-5; no clear D. The length of the CDR3 is 13 residues. The germline V and J ends were trimmed by 2 bases and 4 bases, with 6 bases remaining between them. Germline CDR1 reads MNHNY; CDR2 reads SVGAGI (reference sequence). This CDR3 is CASSYAGNQPQHF. In DNA form, the CDR3 reads TGTGCCAGCAGTTACGCGGGTAATCAGCCCCAGCATTTT.

This clone was seen just once. DNA of the CDR3: TGTGCCAGCTCACCACAGCGAGGCGAGACCCAGTACTTC. This sequence encodes CASSPQRGETQYF. This chain links TRBV18 with TRBJ2-5; D is unclear. V was pared by 1 base and J by 5 bases, with 8 bases between. CDR1 KGHSH and CDR2 LQKENI come from the germline V gene. The CDR3 length is 13 residues.

This chain uses TRBV28 with TRBJ1-2, with 8 bases matching TRBD1. J lost 3 bases, V lost 3 bases, and 6 bases had no gene match. CDR1 and CDR2 (germline): MDHEN, SYDVKM. The CDR3 runs to 15 residues. CDR3 in DNA: TGTGCCAGCAGTTTCCAGGGGGCCTATGACTATGGCTACACCTTC. It is translated as CASSFQGAYDYGYTF.

In nucleotides, the CDR3 is TGTGCCAGCAGCTTACTAAACTCTGGGGCCAACGTCCTGACTTTC. The encoded protein is CASSLLNSGANVLTF. The rearrangement uses TRBV7-8 and TRBJ2-6; D not certain. Germline V CDR1 and CDR2: SGHVS, FQNEAQ. The CDR3 has 15 residues. V was clipped by 2 bases and J by 0 bases, with 5 bases between them.

Details on this clone: A read error is likely, as this CDR3 ends without the conserved phenylalanine or tryptophan. The DNA is left out, because the CDR3 cannot be placed on it with certainty; the CDR3 is given as TCRdb lists it. The rearrangement uses TRBV9 and TRBJ2-7; TRBD2, the table's D call, lacks a check against the DNA. Germline assignment: CDR1 SGDLS and CDR2 YYNGEE. Both ends counted, the CDR3 spans 11 residues. CDR3 loop: CASSVVVTDWS.

This chain joins TRBV6-1 and TRBJ2-7, with 8 bases matching TRBD2. The CDR3 runs to 15 residues. Germline V gene data show CDR1 as MNHNS and CDR2 as SASEGT. J gave up 1 base and V 7 bases, and 9 bases lay outside the gene matches. The CDR3 sequence is CASTRRLAGSYEQYF. The CDR3 region has the DNA TGTGCCAGCACCCGGAGGCTAGCGGGTTCCTACGAGCAGTACTTC.

This sequence joins TRBV10-3 and TRBJ2-4; unclear D gene. Per germline, CDR1 ENHRY and CDR2 SYGVKD. This CDR3 has 16 residues. Trimming stripped 2 bases from V and 1 base from J, with 12 bases between. This chain's CDR3 is CAISERLEPAKNIQYF. The CDR3 bases are TGTGCCATCAGTGAGAGGTTAGAACCGGCCAAAAACATTCAGTACTTC.

The chain joins TRBV5-1 to TRBJ2-7, with D unresolved. This CDR3 contains 13 residues. Germline loops: CDR1 SGHRS, CDR2 YFSETQ. V was pared by 0 bases and J by 3 bases, with 7 bases between. The CDR3 here is CASSLGRSYEQYF. DNA for the CDR3: TGCGCCAGCAGCTTGGGTCGCAGCTACGAGCAGTACTTC. The complete variable domain, with remaining parts taken from reference TRBV5-1 and TRBJ2-7, reads KAGVTQTPRYLIKTRGQQVTLSCSPISGHRSVSWYQQTPGQGLQFLFEYFSETQRNKGNFPGRFSGRQFSNSRSEMNVSTLELGDSALYLCASSLGRSYEQYFGPGTRLTVT.

The V call is TRBV7-6, the J call TRBJ2-1; tentative D call: TRBD2 (7 bases). Trimming pared 1 base from V and 4 bases from J, leaving 17 bases between. Looked up from germline, CDR1 is SGHVS and CDR2 is FNYEAQ. This CDR3 region has 17 residues. This CDR3 is CASSLVGGGSAYNEQFF. CDR3 bases: TGTGCCAGCAGCTTAGTCGGGGGCGGGAGCGCGTACAATGAGCAGTTCTTC. Full variable domain (rest looked up from reference TRBV7-6 and TRBJ2-1): GAGVSQSPRYKVTKRGQDVALRCDPISGHVSLYWYRQALGQGPEFLTYFNYEAQQDKSGLPNDRFSAERPEGSISTLTIQRTEQRDSAMYRCASSLVGGGSAYNEQFFGPGTRLTVL.

CDR3 nucleotides: TGTGCCAGCTCAGCTTATGGGTTAAGGGAGCAGTTCTTC. It is translated as CASSAYGLREQFF. This chain joins TRBV18 and TRBJ2-1; D gene uncertain. The V gene's germline CDR1 is KGHSH and CDR2 LQKENI. The CDR3 is made up of 13 amino acids. V lost 5 bases to trimming and J lost 10 bases, with 15 bases between them.

This chain joins TRBV28 and TRBJ2-1; 8 bases are a match to TRBD2. V was clipped by 6 bases and J by 6 bases; unmatched bases: 4. Germline V gene sequence: CDR1 MDHEN, CDR2 SYDVKM. CDR3 size: 13 residues. CDR3 in DNA: TGTGCCAGCAGGATAGCGGGGCGCAATGAGCAGTTCTTC. Translation gives CASRIAGRNEQFF.

The chain couples TRBV28 to TRBJ1-1, with a tentative D call TRBD1 (5 bases). The CDR3 extends over 11 amino acids. Trimming removed 9 bases at V and 1 base at J, with 6 bases between. The germline V gene has CDR1 MDHEN and CDR2 SYDVKM. CDR3 protein: CASRGNTEAFF. The CDR3 nucleotides are TGTGCCAGTAGGGGGAACACTGAAGCTTTCTTT.

The V and J genes are TRBV7-9 and TRBJ2-1; possibly TRBD2 for D (5 bases). This CDR3 has 17 amino acids. V lost 1 base and J lost 0, with 13 bases in between. The germline V gene encodes CDR1 SEHNR and CDR2 FQNEAQ (reference sequence). CDR3 nucleotide sequence: TGTGCCAGCAGCTTAGAGAGGAGGACGAGCTCCTACAATGAGCAGTTCTTC. Its translation is CASSLERRTSSYNEQFF.

The chain employs TRBV19 and TRBJ2-2; TRBD2 matches at 10 bases. The J segment lost 2 bases and the V segment lost 5 bases, leaving 11 bases of the junction unmatched. The CDR3 is 18 residues long. Looked up from germline, CDR1 is LNHDA and CDR2 is SQIVND (reference sequence). The CDR3 coding sequence is TGTGCCAGTAGTTTCACGGCTAGCGGGAGAGCTAACACCGGGGAGCTGTTTTTT. Translating gives CASSFTASGRANTGELFF.

The chain uses TRBV6-1 and TRBJ1-2, with D possibly TRBD1 on 5 matching bases. This CDR3 comprises 14 residues. Trimming stripped 6 bases from V and 2 bases from J, with 13 bases between. Germline CDR1 and CDR2: MNHNS and SASEGT. The CDR3 reads CASRGGVSNYGYTF. The CDR3 DNA reads as TGTGCCAGCAGGGGGGGGGTATCGAACTATGGCTACACCTTC.

The rearrangement joins TRBV6-1 to TRBJ2-7; 8 bases map to TRBD2. Germline V gene lookup returns CDR1 MNHNS and CDR2 SASEGT. The length of the CDR3 is 15 residues. Germline trimming cut 1 base from V and 4 bases from J; bases unmatched to any gene: 6. CDR3 DNA: TGTGCCAGCAGTGAAGGCCCAGCGGGAGCATACGAGCAGTACTTC. Its translation is CASSEGPAGAYEQYF.

This chain connects TRBV28 to TRBJ2-2; no reliable D call. Trimming stripped 2 bases from V and 2 bases from J, with 24 bases between. Germline values: CDR1 MDHEN, CDR2 SYDVKM. CDR3 length: 20 residues. The CDR3 bases are TGTGCCAGCAGTTTAGGGGTTATGGCGGCCTTCCGACCTAACACCGGGGAGCTGTTTTTT. It specifies CASSLGVMAAFRPNTGELFF.

The rearrangement uses TRBV5-1 and TRBJ2-2; D is unclear. The CDR3 is made up of 14 amino acids. From germline, CDR1 is SGHRS and CDR2 YFSETQ. V was cut by 5 bases and J by 3 bases, with 11 bases left in between. The CDR3 region is CASRPRLDTGELFF. The CDR3, as DNA: TGCGCCAGCAGGCCTAGACTGGACACCGGGGAGCTGTTTTTT. Based on the CDR3 plus reference TRBV5-1 and TRBJ2-2, the full variable domain is KAGVTQTPRYLIKTRGQQVTLSCSPISGHRSVSWYQQTPGQGLQFLFEYFSETQRNKGNFPGRFSGRQFSNSRSEMNVSTLELGDSALYLCASRPRLDTGELFFGEGSRLTVL.

This chain links TRBV6-1 with TRBJ2-7; maybe TRBD2 (6 bases). The CDR3 loop spans 13 amino acids. Between the trimmed V and J ends, which lost 2 bases and 9 bases, there was a span of 14 bases. Germline V lookup: CDR1 MNHNS, CDR2 SASEGT. This CDR3 reads CASSERRGAGQYF. Written as DNA, the CDR3 is TGTGCCAGCAGTGAAAGGAGGGGAGCTGGGCAGTACTTC.

The chain is built from TRBV30 and TRBJ2-3; TRBD1 aligns across 8 bases. CDR1 GTSNPN and CDR2 SVGIG come from the germline V gene (reference sequence). Germline trimming cut 2 bases from V and 2 bases from J; bases unmatched to any gene: 9. This CDR3 spans 16 amino acids. The CDR3 sequence: CAWSLRTGRNTDTQYF. CDR3 bases: TGTGCCTGGAGTCTTCGGACAGGGAGAAACACAGATACGCAGTATTTT.